The rows below give T cell receptor beta chains drawn from one sample of a study of Ad26.COV2.S vaccination and SARS-CoV-2 variants. Clones were sequenced by immunoSEQ multiplex PCR, and TCRdb holds only the in-frame ones, with some missing. The table includes some 640,000 clones, roughly nine tenths detected once. Sample: peripheral blood, taken in a trial of Ad26.COV2.S vaccine versus placebo. The receptors here all came from a person between 18 and 59 years old who received the Ad26.COV2.S COVID-19 vaccine or a placebo. Both conserved end residues are part of each CDR3. The order of the fields is clone size, V gene, D gene, J gene, CDR3 DNA, CDR3 protein. The D gene is left open where the match is weak. Not every row has a clone size; where given, it reads once, few, many or a size class.

size: -
V: TRBV25-1
D: -
J: TRBJ2-2
DNA: TGTGCCAGCCTTGGACCCACCGGGGAGCTGTTTTTT
CDR3: CASLGPTGELFF

size: -
V: TRBV5-1
D: -
J: TRBJ2-1
DNA: TGCGCCAGCAGCTGGGGGCCTGGTGCCTACAATGAGCAGTTCTTC
CDR3: CASSWGPGAYNEQFF

size: -
V: TRBV5-1
D: -
J: TRBJ2-5
DNA: TGCGCCAGCAGCGAAACAGGATCCCAAGAGACCCAGTACTTC
CDR3: CASSETGSQETQYF

size: -
V: TRBV6-5
D: TRBD1
J: TRBJ2-7
DNA: TGTGCCAGCAGGACTACAGGGGGAAGCTACGAGCAGTACTTC
CDR3: CASRTTGGSYEQYF

size: few
V: TRBV19
D: -
J: TRBJ2-1
DNA: TGTGCCAGTAGTCCAATCACCCTCTCCTACAATGAGCAGTTCTTC
CDR3: CASSPITLSYNEQFF

size: -
V: TRBV7-2
D: -
J: TRBJ2-6
DNA: TGTGCCAGCCCCCAGGGGACCTACTCTGGGGCCAACGTCCTGACTTTC
CDR3: CASPQGTYSGANVLTF

size: -
V: TRBV9
D: -
J: TRBJ1-2
DNA: TGTGCCAGCAGCGTTCTTACAGCAAACTATGGCTACACCTTC
CDR3: CASSVLTANYGYTF

size: -
V: TRBV5-1
D: TRBD2
J: TRBJ2-2
DNA: TGCGCCAGCAGCTTTTTAGCGGGAGTCAATGCCGGGGAGCTGTTTTTT
CDR3: CASSFLAGVNAGELFF

size: -
V: TRBV5-8
D: -
J: TRBJ1-4
DNA: TGTGCCAGCAGCGATGGACACGACCCGAGGGGGGAAAAACTGTTTTTT
CDR3: CASSDGHDPRGEKLFF

size: -
V: TRBV7-8
D: -
J: TRBJ2-7
DNA: TGTGCCAGCAGCTCGGCCACTATTCCCTACGAGCAGTACTTC
CDR3: CASSSATIPYEQYF

size: -
V: TRBV11-2
D: TRBD2
J: TRBJ2-1
DNA: TGTGCCAGCAGCTCGACTAGCGGTTCTTTGCTCGGGCAGTTCTTC
CDR3: CASSSTSGSLLGQFF

size: -
V: TRBV19
D: TRBD1
J: TRBJ2-7
DNA: TGTGCCAGTAGTCCCGGGACAGGGAAAGCATACGAGCAGTACTTC
CDR3: CASSPGTGKAYEQYF

size: -
V: TRBV14
D: -
J: TRBJ2-7
DNA: TGTGCCAGCAGCCAAGATTGGCGAGACGAGCAGTACTTC
CDR3: CASSQDWRDEQYF

size: once
V: TRBV6-4
D: -
J: TRBJ2-2
DNA: TGTGCCAGCAGTGCGGAGGGGTTCACCGGGGAGCTGTTTTTT
CDR3: CASSAEGFTGELFF